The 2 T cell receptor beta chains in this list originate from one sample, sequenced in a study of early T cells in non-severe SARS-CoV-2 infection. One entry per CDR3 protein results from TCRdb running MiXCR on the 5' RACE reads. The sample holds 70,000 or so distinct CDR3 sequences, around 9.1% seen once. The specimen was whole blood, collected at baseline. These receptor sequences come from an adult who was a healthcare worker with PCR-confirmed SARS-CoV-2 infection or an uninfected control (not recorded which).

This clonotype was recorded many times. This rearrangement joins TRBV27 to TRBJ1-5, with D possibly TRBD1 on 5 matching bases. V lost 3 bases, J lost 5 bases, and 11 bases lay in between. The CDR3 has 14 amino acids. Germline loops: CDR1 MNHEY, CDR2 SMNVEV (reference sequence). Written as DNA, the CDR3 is TGTGCCAGCAGTTTCATAGGGGTGGATCAGCCCCAGCATTTT. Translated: CASSFIGVDQPQHF.

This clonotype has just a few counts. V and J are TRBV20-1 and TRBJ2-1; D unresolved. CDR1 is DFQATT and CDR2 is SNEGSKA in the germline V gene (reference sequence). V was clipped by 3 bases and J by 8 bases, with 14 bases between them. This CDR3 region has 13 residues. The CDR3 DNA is TGCAGTGCTAGGCGGCTCCTTAGGGATGAGCAGTTCTTC. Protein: CSARRLLRDEQFF.